Listed here are 13 T cell receptor beta chains from one sample, sequenced in a study of cytomegalovirus exposure and HLA in healthy donors. Amplification used 60 Vbeta primers and 13 Jbeta primers. Some clones are missing from TCRdb's copy, which holds only in-frame ones; the method was immunoSEQ multiplex PCR. The sample lists 35,000 to 40,000 clones; about 66% were seen once. Material for sequencing was PBMCs. The source of these receptors is a man in his fifties or sixties in good health and CMV-seropositive.

The chain joins TRBV9 to TRBJ2-7; 7 bases fit TRBD1. Germline CDR1 reads SGDLS; CDR2 reads YYNGEE. CDR3 size: 15 residues. With V trimmed by 3 bases and J by 2 bases, 8 bases remained unmatched. In nucleotides, the CDR3 is TGTGCCAGCAGCGAGGGACAGAGCCGGACCTACGAGCAGTACTTC. Translating gives CASSEGQSRTYEQYF. Full variable domain (outside the CDR3, taken from reference TRBV9 and TRBJ2-7): DSGVTQTPKHLITATGQRVTLRCSPRSGDLSVYWYQQSLDQGLQFLIQYYNGEERAKGNILERFSAQQFPDLHSELNLSSLELGDSALYFCASSEGQSRTYEQYFGPGTRLTVT.

The chain carries TRBV2 and TRBJ1-4; 8 bases line up with TRBD1. This CDR3 is 15 amino acids long. In germline, CDR1 is SNHLY, CDR2 FYNNEI. V trimming: 5 bases; J trimming: 4 bases; junction bases outside the gene matches: 6. The CDR3 sequence is CASSFSGQGNEKLFF. The CDR3 DNA follows: TGTGCCAGCAGTTTCTCCGGACAGGGTAATGAAAAACTGTTTTTT.

This clone was counted a single time. This sequence joins TRBV11-3 and TRBJ1-2; no firm D call. CDR1 and CDR2 (germline): SGHNT, YENEEA. The V end was cut by 5 bases, the J end by 7 bases, with 17 bases between. The CDR3 is made up of 14 amino acids. The CDR3, as DNA: TGTGCCAGCAGCGCGGGAGGGTGGAAAAGTGGCTACACCTTC. This gives the protein CASSAGGWKSGYTF.

The chain carries TRBV27 and TRBJ2-2; maybe TRBD1 (5 bases). V lost 4 bases and J 6 bases, leaving 9 bases between the germline ends. CDR1 is MNHEY and CDR2 is SMNVEV in the germline V gene (reference sequence). This CDR3 region has 13 residues. This CDR3 reads CASSSGLAGELFF. DNA for the CDR3: TGTGCCAGCAGTTCAGGGCTGGCCGGGGAGCTGTTTTTT.

The chain joins TRBV4-3 to TRBJ2-3, with 10 positions matching TRBD2. The V gene's germline CDR1 is LGHNA and CDR2 YSLEER. V trimming: 3 bases; J trimming: 0 bases; junction bases outside the gene matches: 3. The CDR3 is 16 amino acids. CDR3: CASSQDSGGSTDTQYF. In DNA form, the CDR3 reads TGCGCCAGCAGCCAGGATAGCGGGGGGAGCACAGATACGCAGTATTTT.

The CDR3 DNA follows: TGTGCCAGCAGTTACTCCGGAGTCGGGCAGCCCCAGCATTTT. Translated, it gives CASSYSGVGQPQHF. The chain is built from TRBV6-6 and TRBJ1-5; D is unclear. Trimming removed 0 bases at V and 7 bases at J, with 10 bases between. The germline CDR1 and CDR2 sequences are MNHNY and SVGAGI (reference sequence). The length of the CDR3 is 14 residues.

This clone occurred a few times. This chain joins TRBV6-5 and TRBJ1-1; possibly TRBD1 for D (6 bases). The CDR3 extends over 16 amino acids. With 2 bases removed from V and 2 bases from J, the gap between germline ends came to 15 bases. Per the germline V gene, CDR1 is MNHEY and CDR2 is SVGAGI. The CDR3 is CASSYLSGVRNTEAFF. The CDR3, as DNA: TGTGCCAGCAGTTACCTCTCAGGGGTCCGTAACACTGAAGCTTTCTTT.

The chain couples TRBV6-1 to TRBJ1-5, with a possible D match to TRBD1 (5 bases). Trimming shortened V by 2 bases and J by 3 bases, and 14 bases separated the two germline ends. Germline V lookup: CDR1 MNHNS, CDR2 SASEGT. This CDR3 region has 16 residues. The CDR3 protein is CASSEIWAGNNQPQHF. CDR3 nucleotides: TGTGCCAGCAGTGAAATTTGGGCAGGGAACAATCAGCCCCAGCATTTT.

The gene calls are TRBV4-1 and TRBJ1-5; 7 positions agree with TRBD1. Germline trimming cut 3 bases from V and 3 bases from J; bases unmatched to any gene: 8. The CDR3 covers 16 residues. The V gene's germline CDR1 is MGHRA and CDR2 YSYEKL. The CDR3: CASSQVPGGNNQPQHF. The CDR3 DNA sequence: TGCGCCAGCAGCCAGGTACCAGGGGGTAACAATCAGCCCCAGCATTTT.

This rearrangement joins TRBV9 to TRBJ2-7; D is perhaps TRBD1 (6 bases). The germline V gene has CDR1 SGDLS and CDR2 YYNGEE. The V end was cut by 0 bases, the J end by 5 bases, with 15 bases between. This CDR3 spans 15 amino acids. The CDR3 loop is CASSVEGHRSDEQYF. CDR3 DNA sequence: TGTGCCAGCAGCGTAGAGGGACATCGATCGGACGAGCAGTACTTC.

This clone has a handful of counts. V usage is TRBV5-5 and J usage is TRBJ2-7, with 7 bases aligning to TRBD1. After removal of 0 bases from V and 8 bases from J, the junction contained 8 bases not matched to a gene. The CDR3 totals 14 residues. Germline V gives CDR1 SGHKS, CDR2 YYEKEE (reference sequence). CDR3 coding DNA: TGTGCCAGCAGCTTGGAAGGACAGGCCCTCCAGCAGTACTTC. Its translation is CASSLEGQALQQYF.

This sequence joins TRBV6-5 and TRBJ1-6, with 12 bases lining up with TRBD1. With V trimmed by 11 bases and J by 7 bases, 9 bases remained unmatched. The CDR3 sequence is 15 residues long. The germline gives CDR1 MNHEY, CDR2 SVGAGI. The CDR3 DNA is TGTGCCGGCACCGGGACAGGGGGCGCGAATTCACCCCTCCACTTT. Translating it yields CAGTGTGGANSPLHF.

The rearrangement uses TRBV6-5 and TRBJ2-7; 8 nucleotides line up with TRBD1. This CDR3 is 14 amino acids long. Germline CDR1 reads MNHEY; CDR2 reads SVGAGI. Losses at the gene ends were 2 bases for V and 3 bases for J; bases not matched to a gene: 3. The CDR3 sequence is CASSYTGTGYEQYF. For the CDR3, the DNA is TGTGCCAGCAGTTACACCGGGACAGGCTACGAGCAGTACTTC.